These 27 T cell receptor beta chains share one sample of origin, sequenced in a study of T cell responses to AZD1222 COVID-19 vaccine. Some clones are missing from TCRdb's copy, which holds only in-frame ones; the method was immunoSEQ multiplex PCR. Of tens of thousands of clones listed, 70% to 90% were seen once; the top ten hold approximately 13%. The source material was peripheral blood, sampled on day 0 of AZD1222 vaccination. The receptors were sampled from an adult in good health.

This sequence joins TRBV3-1 (or the pseudogene TRBV3-2) and TRBJ1-4; D is undetermined. The CDR3 runs 15 residues. Trimming left V 0 bases short and J 6 bases short, with 11 bases between. Germline assignment: CDR1 LGHDT and CDR2 YNNKEL (reference sequence). The DNA of the CDR3 is TGTGCCAGCAGCCAAGATATGAGGGCCTATGAAAAACTGTTTTTT. This gives the protein CASSQDMRAYEKLFF.

The chain carries TRBV5-1 and TRBJ1-1; D unclear. Per germline, CDR1 SGHRS and CDR2 YFSETQ. V lost 1 base to trimming and J lost 11 bases, with 18 bases between them. This CDR3 is 14 amino acids long. The CDR3 loop reads CASSLSVPQLQAFF. The CDR3 nucleotides are TGCGCCAGCAGCTTGAGCGTTCCTCAACTCCAGGCTTTCTTT.

The J gene is TRBJ2-1, the V gene TRBV3-1 (or the pseudogene TRBV3-2), with 10 bases aligning to TRBD2. This CDR3 region has 16 residues. The ends lost 4 bases at V and 2 bases at J; junction bases unmatched: 5. Germline loops: CDR1 LGHDT, CDR2 YNNKEL (reference sequence). As DNA, the CDR3 is TGTGCCAGCAGCCCTCTAGCGGGGGTGCCCTACAATGAGCAGTTCTTC. Its translation is CASSPLAGVPYNEQFF.

The J gene is TRBJ1-5, the V gene TRBV10-3; D gene ambiguous. Germline assignment: CDR1 ENHRY and CDR2 SYGVKD. The V end was cut by 2 bases, the J end by 4 bases, with 9 bases between. This CDR3 spans 14 amino acids. Here the CDR3 reads CAISEDGGNQPQHF. Here the CDR3 DNA reads TGTGCCATCAGTGAGGACGGTGGGAATCAGCCCCAGCATTTT.

This chain uses TRBV30 with TRBJ2-7; D unresolved. CDR3 length equals 12 residues. CDR1 and CDR2 from the germline V gene are GTSNPN and SVGIG (reference sequence). The V end was cut by 4 bases, the J end by 2 bases, with 9 bases between. Written as DNA, the CDR3 is TGTGCCTGGATTATCCCTCCCTACGAGCAGTACTTC. This encodes CAWIIPPYEQYF.

The chain combines TRBV9 with TRBJ1-6; D gene unclear. Deletions cut 0 bases from V and 7 bases from J, with 17 bases between. This CDR3 is 17 amino acids long. Germline V gene sequence: CDR1 SGDLS, CDR2 YYNGEE. In nucleotides, the CDR3 is TGTGCCAGCAGCGTAGATCCAGGAGGAGGAGGGAATTCACCCCTCCACTTT. As protein: CASSVDPGGGGNSPLHF.

The chain recombines TRBV5-1 with TRBJ1-2; 9 positions match TRBD1. In germline, CDR1 is SGHRS, CDR2 YFSETQ. J gave up 4 bases and V 4 bases, and 5 bases lay outside the gene matches. The CDR3 sequence is 14 residues long. The CDR3 reads CASSQDRGAYGYTF. As DNA, the CDR3 is TGCGCCAGCAGCCAAGACAGGGGGGCCTATGGCTACACCTTC.

This rearrangement joins TRBV5-5 to TRBJ1-1, with D possibly TRBD1 on 5 matching bases. There are 13 residues in the CDR3. The germline V and J ends were trimmed by 2 bases and 1 base, with 6 bases remaining between them. CDR1 and CDR2 from the germline V gene are SGHKS and YYEKEE (reference sequence). The CDR3 DNA sequence: TGTGCCAGCAGCTTCGGACAGAACACTGAAGCTTTCTTT. This gives the protein CASSFGQNTEAFF.

The rearrangement links TRBV12-3 or TRBV12-4 to TRBJ1-1, with 9 bases that match TRBD1. This CDR3 spans 13 amino acids. The junction had 5 bases not matched to a gene; V was cut back by 6 bases and J by 6 bases. As DNA, the CDR3 is TGTGCCAGCAGACCGACAGGGGGGGCTGAAGCTTTCTTT. Translation gives CASRPTGGAEAFF.

The chain has TRBV19 and TRBJ2-7; D may correspond to TRBD1 or TRBD2 (5 bases each). CDR1 LNHDA and CDR2 SQIVND come from the germline V gene (reference sequence). The ends were cut back, 8 bases at V and 0 bases at J, with 14 bases in the middle. The CDR3 extends over 14 amino acids. The CDR3 nucleotides read TGTGCCAGTGGGACGGACGGAACCTCCTACGAGCAGTACTTC. Protein product: CASGTDGTSYEQYF.

The chain uses TRBV19 and TRBJ1-4; D is ambiguous. V shed 5 bases and J shed 0 bases, with 7 bases lying between them. The CDR3 is 14 residues long. Per the germline V gene, CDR1 is LNHDA and CDR2 is SQIVND (reference sequence). CDR3 sequence (DNA): TGTGCCAGTAGTGGGCGGACAACTAATGAAAAACTGTTTTTT. It translates to CASSGRTTNEKLFF.

The chain employs TRBV28 and TRBJ1-5; tentative D call: TRBD1 (6 bases). The ends were cut back, 1 base at V and 7 bases at J, with 14 bases in the middle. Germline CDR1 is MDHEN and CDR2 is SYDVKM. The CDR3 is 15 residues long. The CDR3 sequence is CASSLLGGDEQPQHF. The CDR3 nucleotides read TGTGCCAGCAGTTTATTGGGGGGCGATGAGCAGCCCCAGCATTTT.

The V call is TRBV3-1 (or the pseudogene TRBV3-2), the J call TRBJ1-1; 7 nucleotides match TRBD1. V shed 5 bases, J shed 9 bases, and the junction held 6 bases outside the gene matches. The CDR3 loop spans 12 amino acids. CDR1 is LGHDT and CDR2 is YNNKEL in the germline V gene (reference sequence). Here the CDR3 reads CASSEGQAKAFF. DNA of the CDR3: TGTGCCAGCAGCGAAGGACAGGCCAAAGCTTTCTTT.

The J gene is TRBJ2-7, the V gene TRBV7-2, with TRBD1 identical over 7 bases. Per the germline V gene, CDR1 is SGHTA and CDR2 is FQGNSA. V dropped 1 base and J dropped 2; count of bases not matched to a gene: 2. The CDR3 has 14 residues. CDR3 region: CASSLVGTAYEQYF. As DNA, the CDR3 is TGTGCCAGCAGCTTAGTGGGGACAGCCTACGAGCAGTACTTC.

The chain combines TRBV29-1 with TRBJ1-1; D is unclear. The V end lost 7 bases, the J end lost 5 bases, and 11 bases lay between the germline ends. Germline values: CDR1 SQVTM, CDR2 ANQGSEA. The CDR3 has 11 residues. The CDR3 DNA is TGCAGCGCCACGACTGGGACTGAAGCTTTCTTT. The encoded protein is CSATTGTEAFF.

The rearrangement links TRBV6-5 to TRBJ1-2; D call uncertain. V was clipped by 4 bases and J by 13 bases, with 13 bases between them. From germline, CDR1 is MNHEY and CDR2 SVGAGI. The CDR3 runs to 11 residues. CDR3 DNA: TGTGCCAGCAGTTTACCGGGCCTCCGCACCTTC. Its translation is CASSLPGLRTF.

The V call is TRBV29-1, the J call TRBJ1-1; 8 positions match TRBD1. This CDR3 spans 12 amino acids. V shed 7 bases, J shed 2 bases, and the junction held 3 bases outside the gene matches. CDR1 and CDR2 from the germline V gene are SQVTM and ANQGSEA. The CDR3 DNA is TGCAGCGCAGGACAGGGTAACACTGAAGCTTTCTTT. Amino acid sequence: CSAGQGNTEAFF.

The chain is built from TRBV9 and TRBJ2-5, with D hard to call. Germline CDR1 SGDLS, CDR2 YYNGEE. The CDR3 consists of 13 residues. The V end lost 2 bases, the J end lost 2 bases, and 7 bases lay between the germline ends. CDR3 sequence reads: CASSVQKQETQYF. DNA of the CDR3: TGTGCCAGCAGCGTGCAGAAGCAAGAGACCCAGTACTTC.

The chain is built from TRBV28 and TRBJ1-2; no reliable D call. CDR3 size: 14 residues. CDR1 MDHEN and CDR2 SYDVKM come from the germline V gene. Trimming removed 6 bases from V and 4 bases from J, with 15 bases in between. The CDR3 protein is CASSPGQTSYGYTF. The CDR3 DNA reads TGTGCCAGCAGCCCCGGTCAAACCAGCTATGGCTACACCTTC.

Here the CDR3 DNA reads TGTGCCATCAGTGCCGGGAGCTCCTACAATGAGCAGTTCTTC. It codes for CAISAGSSYNEQFF. J is TRBJ2-1 and V is TRBV10-3; TRBD2 might be the D (6 bases). The V end lost 4 bases, the J end lost 0 bases, and 7 bases lay between the germline ends. The germline V gene has CDR1 ENHRY and CDR2 SYGVKD. The CDR3 length is 14 residues.

This clone occurred once. The genes are TRBV3-1 (or the pseudogene TRBV3-2) and TRBJ1-1; maybe TRBD1 (5 bases). The V and J ends lost 5 bases and 1 base respectively, with 11 bases between them. Germline CDR1 LGHDT, CDR2 YNNKEL (reference sequence). This CDR3 comprises 14 residues. CDR3 amino acids: CASSGGERNTEAFF. CDR3 DNA: TGTGCCAGCAGCGGGGGAGAGAGGAACACTGAAGCTTTCTTT.

This clone was seen repeatedly, ten times or more. The chain uses TRBV2 and TRBJ2-7; TRBD2 matches 8 bases. CDR1 is SNHLY and CDR2 is FYNNEI in the germline V gene. The CDR3 length is 14 residues. V dropped 6 bases and J dropped 4; count of bases not matched to a gene: 8. CDR3 bases: TGTGCCAGCAGGCAGGGACTAGAAGGGTACGAGCAGTACTTC. Translation: CASRQGLEGYEQYF. The full variable domain, completed using reference TRBV2 and TRBJ2-7, is EPEVTQTPSHQVTQMGQEVILRCVPISNHLYFYWYRQILGQKVEFLVSFYNNEISEKSEIFDDQFSVERPDGSNFTLKIRSTKLEDSAMYFCASRQGLEGYEQYFGPGTRLTVT.

This chain connects TRBV18 to TRBJ2-1, with a tentative D call TRBD1 (5 bases). Trimming shortened V by 6 bases and J by 2 bases, and 8 bases separated the two germline ends. This CDR3 is built from 13 residues. Germline CDR1 and CDR2: KGHSH and LQKENI. For the CDR3, the DNA is TGTGCCAGCTCCGACAGTCCCTACAATGAGCAGTTCTTC. This codes for CASSDSPYNEQFF.

The CDR3 is CASRYRTGMNTEAFF. The DNA for the CDR3 is TGTGCCAGCAGATACCGGACAGGAATGAACACTGAAGCTTTCTTT. V gene TRBV11-1 combines with J gene TRBJ1-1; 7 bases are a match to TRBD1. The CDR3 is 15 residues long. Germline assignment: CDR1 SGHAT and CDR2 FQDESV (reference sequence). V lost 6 bases to trimming and J lost 0 bases; unmatched junction nucleotides: 7.

The chain uses TRBV12-3 or TRBV12-4 and TRBJ2-5; D gene uncertain. The CDR3 sequence is 12 residues long. V lost 2 bases and J lost 5, with 6 bases in between. CDR3 in amino acids: CASSLKGETQYF. DNA of the CDR3: TGTGCCAGCAGTTTAAAAGGGGAGACCCAGTACTTC.

This clone was picked up one time. The chain combines TRBV14 with TRBJ2-1; 11 nucleotides align to TRBD2. Germline CDR1 SGHDN, CDR2 FVKESK. The CDR3 is 15 residues long. V was pared by 5 bases and J by 4 bases, with 4 bases of the junction left unmatched. The CDR3 nucleotides read TGTGCCAGCAGCACCGGGACTAGCGGATACAATGAGCAGTTCTTC. It encodes CASSTGTSGYNEQFF.

CDR3 bases: TGTGCCAGCAGTTACCACCAGGGGCGAGGCGAGCAGTACTTC. This encodes CASSYHQGRGEQYF. This rearrangement joins TRBV6-5 to TRBJ2-7, with D tentatively TRBD1 (6 bases). CDR1 and CDR2 (germline): MNHEY, SVGAGI. Trimming cost V 2 bases and J 6 bases, with 14 bases left between them. This CDR3 region has 14 residues.